Detailed here is one T cell receptor (beta chain). Its antigen is currently unknown. Per the germline V gene, CDR1 is WNHNN and CDR2 is SYGVQD (reference sequence). The CDR3 totals 14 residues. V was clipped by 0 bases and J by 7 bases, with 7 bases between them. Assay used: immunoSEQ multiplex PCR; TCRdb lists only in-frame clones, some missing. This table holds roughly 59,000 clones, about 73% found once. The entry originates in a study of vaccination effects on CD4 cells after COVID-19. General study findings and limits: Clones of infection and vaccine origin contracted markedly late after vaccination.

Antigen-specific CD4+ T cells expanded by the ViraFEST assay with viral peptide pools were then sequenced. Culture lasted around eleven days before CD4+ T cell isolation. Vaccine administered to participants consisted of two doses of either BNT162b2 or mRNA-1273. Researchers reported culturing two million PBMC in each well, adding about 11 IU/ml IL-2 and roughly 10 ug/ml peptides. Each culture had half its medium swapped for IL-2 medium on days 3 and 7. The sequence was collected from a human donor who received a COVID-19 vaccine. The chain carries TRBV10-1 and TRBJ1-6; D remains ambiguous. Sequenced here: CD4+ T cells from PBMCs cultured with HCoV-OC43 spike peptides, sampled after COVID-19 vaccination. Subset meaning: HCoV-OC43 spike overlapping peptide pool stimulation. The CDR3 DNA follows: TGCGCCAGCAGTGAGTCAAGGCCCAATTCACCCCTCCACTTT. It yields the protein CASSESRPNSPLHF.